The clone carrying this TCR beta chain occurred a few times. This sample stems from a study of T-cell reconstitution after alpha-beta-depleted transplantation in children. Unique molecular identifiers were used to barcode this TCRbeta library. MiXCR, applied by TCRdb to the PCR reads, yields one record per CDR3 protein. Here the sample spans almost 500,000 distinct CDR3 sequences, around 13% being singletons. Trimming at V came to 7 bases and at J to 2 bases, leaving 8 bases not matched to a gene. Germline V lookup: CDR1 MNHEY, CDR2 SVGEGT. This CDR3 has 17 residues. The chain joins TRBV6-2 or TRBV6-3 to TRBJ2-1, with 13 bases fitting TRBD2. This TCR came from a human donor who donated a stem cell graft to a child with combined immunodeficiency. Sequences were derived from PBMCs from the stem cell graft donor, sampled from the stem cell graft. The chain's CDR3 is CASTDGLAGETYNEQFF. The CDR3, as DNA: TGTGCCAGCACCGACGGACTAGCGGGAGAAACCTACAATGAGCAGTTCTTC.